A selection of T cell receptor beta chains follows, all from one sample in a study of blood T cell repertoires in COVID-19. Some clones are missing from TCRdb's copy, which holds only in-frame ones; the method was immunoSEQ multiplex PCR. The table has about 140,000 clones, 84% seen once. Sequencing was done on a sample of peripheral blood. The origin of the receptors is a human donor in a cohort sampled during active COVID-19. Both conserved end residues are part of each CDR3. A D gene is named only where the DNA matches it firmly. Not every row has a clone size; where given, it reads once, few, many or a size class.

TRBV29-1	-	-	TRBJ2-2	TGCAGCGTTGGTGCGCCCGGGGAGCTGTTTTTT	CSVGAPGELFF
TRBV5-1	-	-	TRBJ2-1	TGCGCCAGCAGCTTGACTCATTCCTACAATGAGCAGTTCTTC	CASSLTHSYNEQFF
TRBV9	-	-	TRBJ2-1	TGTGCCAGCAGCTTACTAGCCGGGGCAGCAATCTACAATGAGCAGTTCTTC	CASSLLAGAAIYNEQFF
TRBV5-1	-	-	TRBJ2-5	TGCGCCAGCAGCTTGGTACAGAAAGAGACCCAGTACTTC	CASSLVQKETQYF
TRBV14	-	-	TRBJ2-4	TGTGCCAGCAGCCAAGCAGGGATAGCCAAAAACATTCAGTACTTC	CASSQAGIAKNIQYF
TRBV2	-	TRBD2	TRBJ2-1	TGTGCCAGCAGTCCTAGCGGCGGGGGGGCGTTTTACAATGAGCAGTTCTTC	CASSPSGGGAFYNEQFF
TRBV9	once	TRBD1	TRBJ1-4	TGTGCCAGCAGCGTAGGACAGGGAATAAGAGAAAAACTGTTTTTT	CASSVGQGIREKLFF
TRBV25-1	-	-	TRBJ1-1	TGTGCCACCCGGGGACTCGGGGTGAACACTGAAGCTTTCTTT	CATRGLGVNTEAFF
TRBV6-5	-	TRBD2	TRBJ2-7	TGTGCCATCCGCGGGGGGCCCTACGAGCAGTACTTC	CAIRGGPYEQYF
TRBV29-1	-	TRBD1	TRBJ2-1	TGCAGCGTTGAAGAGACAGGGGAGCAGTTCTTC	CSVEETGEQFF
TRBV2	-	-	TRBJ2-1	TGTGCCAGCAGTTTTGACAGGTTTAGGAGTGAGCAGTTCTTC	CASSFDRFRSEQFF
TRBV29-1	once	TRBD1	TRBJ1-2	TGCAGCGTGTTGACAGGGGGATATGGCTACACCTTC	CSVLTGGYGYTF
TRBV14	-	TRBD2	TRBJ2-1	TGTGCCAGCAGCCAAGGTTTCGGGGGGTTCTACAATGAGCAGTTCTTC	CASSQGFGGFYNEQFF
TRBV6-6	few	TRBD2	TRBJ2-1	TGTGCCAGCAGTCAGGGACTAGCGGGGGGTGAGCAGTTCTTC	CASSQGLAGGEQFF
TRBV24-1	-	TRBD1	TRBJ2-1	TGTGCCACCAGTGGCCCGACAGGGGGCAATGAGCAGTTCTTC	CATSGPTGGNEQFF
TRBV7-2	-	-	TRBJ2-3	TGTGCCAGCAGCCAGCAGGGCACAGATACGCAGTATTTT	CASSQQGTDTQYF
TRBV3-1/TRBV3-2	once	TRBD2	TRBJ2-3	TGTGCCAGCAGCCAAGAGGTAGCGGGGGTTGATACGCAGTATTTT	CASSQEVAGVDTQYF
TRBV5-1	-	-	TRBJ2-1	TGCGCCAGCAGTCTAGACCCGAGTAATGAGCAGTTCTTC	CASSLDPSNEQFF
TRBV3-1/TRBV3-2	-	TRBD1	TRBJ2-1	TGTGCCAGCAGCCGGTCCGGGACAGGGGAATGGCAGTTCTTC	CASSRSGTGEWQFF
TRBV6-5	-	TRBD2	TRBJ2-3	TGTGCCAGCAGTTACTCGTCGACTAGCACTCAAGATACGCAGTATTTT	CASSYSSTSTQDTQYF
TRBV13	-	-	TRBJ2-2	TGTGCCAGCAGCTCGACCGTGAAGACTAACACCGGGGAGCTGTTTTTT	CASSSTVKTNTGELFF
TRBV14	-	-	TRBJ1-6	TGTGCCAGCAGCCAAGATGACATGGCGAATTCACCCCTCCACTTT	CASSQDDMANSPLHF
TRBV3-1/TRBV3-2	once	-	TRBJ2-1	TGTGCCAGCAGCCAAGAATATTTCTCCTACAATGAGCAGTTCTTC	CASSQEYFSYNEQFF
TRBV6-4	few	-	TRBJ1-5	TGTGCCAGCGCGGACAGCCATAGCAATCAGCCCCAGCATTTT	CASADSHSNQPQHF
TRBV11-2	once	-	TRBJ2-4	TGTGCCAGCAGGCATCGGAGGGTAAACATTCAGTACTTC	CASRHRRVNIQYF
TRBV27	-	TRBD1	TRBJ1-2	TGTGCCAGCAGCCGACAGGGCTCATATGGCTACACCTTC	CASSRQGSYGYTF
TRBV5-4	-	TRBD2	TRBJ2-3	TGTGCCAGCAGCCTCCGCGGGGGGGAGACAGATACGCAGTATTTT	CASSLRGGETDTQYF
TRBV2	-	-	TRBJ2-1	TGTGCCAGCAGGGAAGGGGCTGGGTACAATGAGCAGTTCTTC	CASREGAGYNEQFF
TRBV7-9	once	-	TRBJ1-1	TGTGCCAGCAGCTCCCCACCGGCTTGGGGGGGTGACACTGAAGCTTTCTTT	CASSSPPAWGGDTEAFF